This TCR beta chain was obtained from a study of shared clonotypes between healthy human individuals. This CDR3 has 14 residues. The V end was cut by 10 bases, the J end by 4 bases, with 16 bases between. CDR1 MDHEN and CDR2 SYDVKM come from the germline V gene. Of note for this clone: The antigen remains unidentified.

The method was immunoSEQ multiplex PCR; TCRdb's version includes in-frame clones alone and lacks a portion of them. The profile shows around 1.9 million clones, 90% to 95% of them singletons. CD45RO-negative, CCR7-selected cells formed the naive CD8 fraction, which excluded terminally differentiated effector memory CD45RA+ cells. General observations from the study: The represented genetic and exposure-history diversity was limited by the small number of donors. Naive subsets tended to show greater estimated richness than memory subsets.

This sequence joins TRBV28 and TRBJ2-2, with D possibly TRBD1 on 7 matching bases. The source is a man younger than 30 in good health. Some clones in this sample may be carry-over from other donors' samples. Sequencing was done on a sample of naive CD8+ T cells from PBMCs. For the CDR3, the DNA is TGTGCCACCGAAAACAGGGGAGGCACCGGGGAGCTGTTTTTT. Amino acids: CATENRGGTGELFF.